One T cell receptor (beta chain) is described in this entry. The entry originates in a study of blood T cells in healthy people across ages. Germline loops: CDR1 KGHSH, CDR2 LQKENI. CDR3 size: 15 residues. Between the trimmed V and J ends, which lost 0 bases and 5 bases, there was a span of 10 bases. Combining a sample-barcoded 5' primer with a J-beta primer mix, a second PCR ran for roughly 7 to 12 cycles. From the 5' RACE reads, TCRdb called clonotypes with MiXCR, one entry per CDR3 protein. The sample holds under 2 million distinct CDR3 sequences, around 35% seen once. The V gene is TRBV18, the J gene TRBJ2-2; D is undetermined. The source of this sequence is a woman aged 30 to 39 in good health. Source material: blood. The CDR3 is CASSPPSRATGELFF. Written as DNA, the CDR3 is TGTGCCAGCTCACCACCGTCGAGAGCAACCGGGGAGCTGTTTTTT.